Included here is one TCR beta chain sequence, with context. Its target is unknown. There are 15 residues in the CDR3. Germline-derived CDR1 and CDR2 are SGHRS and YFSETQ. V was pared by 4 bases and J by 5 bases, with 17 bases between. These data are taken from a study of post-analysis software for immune sequencing data. Study-level points and caveats: Elevated frequency relative to controls characterized four or five TRBV segments in patients, TRBV5-6, TRBV5-1 and TRBV20-1 among them.

Unique molecular identifiers were built into the TCR beta cDNA libraries. TCRdb re-called the PCR reads through MiXCR, storing one row per CDR3 protein. Here the sample spans more than 450,000 distinct CDR3 sequences, roughly 46% being singletons. The gene calls are TRBV5-1 and TRBJ2-3, with D tentatively TRBD1 or TRBD2 (5 bases each). This TCR was sampled from a girl aged 5-17 years with multiple sclerosis. Material for sequencing was blood. The DNA of the CDR3 is TGCGCCAGCAGCAGGGACCTACACCCTGGAGATACGCAGTATTTT. Encoded protein: CASSRDLHPGDTQYF.